A selection of T cell receptor beta chains follows, all from one sample in a study of regulatory T cells in long-lasting Graves disease. MiXCR was run by TCRdb on the multiplex PCR reads, yielding one entry per CDR3 protein. The data contain hundreds of thousands of distinct CDR3 sequences, about 15% of them seen just once; the ten biggest clones take up more than 10%. These data also featured in a second study, about T cells in Graves' hyperthyroidism and ophthalmopathy.

The sequenced sample was peripheral blood mononuclear cells (PBMCs), obtained at new diagnosis, from a patient treated with antithyroid drugs. The receptors here all came from a man younger than 35 with Graves disease. CDR3s include the opening cysteine and the closing phenylalanine or tryptophan. The order of the fields is V gene, D gene, clone size, J gene, CDR3 protein, CDR3 DNA. The D gene is left open where the match is weak. Size values are once, few and many counts, or a class for expanded clones, and some rows have none.

>TRBV7-9|.|many|TRBJ2-7
CASSPEDPTKEQYF
TGTGCCAGCAGCCCCGAGGACCCCACCAAGGAGCAGTACTTC
>TRBV4-2|TRBD2|few|TRBJ2-3
CASSQEAPGLAGETQYF
TGTGCCAGCAGCCAAGAGGCCCCGGGACTAGCGGGAGAAACGCAGTATTTT
>TRBV12-3/TRBV12-4|TRBD1|.|TRBJ2-5
CASSDRGGLKETQYF
TGTGCCAGCAGTGACAGGGGCGGACTGAAAGAGACCCAGTACTTC
>TRBV10-2|TRBD2|.|TRBJ2-3
CASNSGLAGLDTQYF
TGCGCCAGCAATTCGGGACTAGCGGGCCTAGATACGCAGTATTTT
>TRBV9|TRBD1|.|TRBJ2-7
CASGRGTGTYEQYF
TGTGCCAGTGGCCGGGGGACAGGGACCTACGAGCAGTACTTC
>TRBV4-1|.|few|TRBJ2-3
CASSQDGGSGTQYF
TGCGCCAGCAGCCAAGATGGAGGTAGCGGTACGCAGTATTTT
>TRBV20-1|TRBD1|many|TRBJ2-3
CSARLRDRGYTQYF
TGCAGTGCTAGACTCCGGGACAGGGGATATACGCAGTATTTT
>TRBV4-1|.|.|TRBJ2-7
CASSHPVDSTYEQYF
TGCGCCAGCAGCCATCCCGTGGACAGCACCTACGAGCAGTACTTC
>TRBV27|.|many|TRBJ1-2
CASRDEGYGYTF
TGTGCCAGCAGAGACGAGGGGTATGGCTACACCTTC
>TRBV20-1|.|few|TRBJ1-1
CSASYQVGQNPFF
TGCAGTGCTAGTTATCAAGTCGGACAGAACCCTTTCTTT
>TRBV28|.|many|TRBJ1-4
CASRTWGRDEKLFF
TGTGCCAGCAGGACCTGGGGGAGAGATGAAAAACTGTTTTTT
>TRBV7-9|.|many|TRBJ2-7
CASSQETLEQYF
TGTGCCAGCAGCCAGGAGACCCTTGAGCAGTACTTC
>TRBV20-1|.|many|TRBJ2-3
CSAGRDGSVADTQYF
TGCAGTGCTGGCCGCGACGGGAGTGTCGCAGATACGCAGTATTTT
>TRBV5-1|.|many|TRBJ2-1
CASSLAGLGGGSYNEQFF
TGCGCCAGCAGCTTGGCCGGATTGGGGGGTGGTTCCTACAATGAGCAGTTCTTC
>TRBV4-2|TRBD2|.|TRBJ2-2
CASSPGLAGVSTGELFF
TGTGCCAGCAGCCCAGGACTAGCGGGAGTTAGCACCGGGGAGCTGTTTTTT
>TRBV4-2|.|.|TRBJ2-7
CASSPEGSSAYEQYF
TGTGCCAGCAGCCCAGAGGGCAGCTCGGCCTACGAGCAGTACTTC
>TRBV2|.|many|TRBJ1-1
CASSLGGGFGAFF
TGTGCCAGCAGCCTGGGGGGGGGCTTTGGTGCTTTCTTT
>TRBV19|.|few|TRBJ2-1
CASSTLGRTNLNNEQFF
TGTGCCAGTAGTACCCTAGGACGTACGAATCTTAACAATGAGCAGTTCTTC
>TRBV27|TRBD2|many|TRBJ2-3
CASSQRLANTDTQYF
TGTGCCAGCAGTCAGCGACTAGCCAACACAGATACGCAGTATTTT
>TRBV5-6|TRBD1|few|TRBJ2-7
CASSSGTGVVEQYF
TGTGCCAGCAGCTCCGGGACAGGGGTCGTTGAGCAGTACTTC
>TRBV12-5|TRBD2|few|TRBJ2-1
CASGLALAASSYNEQFF
TGTGCTAGTGGTTTGGCCCTAGCGGCAAGCTCCTACAATGAGCAGTTCTTC
>TRBV5-1|TRBD1|.|TRBJ1-2
CASSFGTGGRDGYTF
TGCGCCAGCAGCTTTGGGACAGGGGGCAGGGATGGCTACACCTTC
>TRBV3-1|TRBD1|.|TRBJ1-2
CASSVAGGADGYTF
TGTGCCAGCAGCGTAGCAGGGGGCGCGGATGGCTACACCTTC
>TRBV7-9|.|many|TRBJ2-5
CASRWGGETQYF
TGTGCCAGTCGATGGGGAGGAGAGACCCAGTACTTC
>TRBV7-9|TRBD2|many|TRBJ2-7
CASSAPGTSSYEQYF
TGTGCCAGCAGCGCCCCCGGGACTAGCAGCTACGAGCAGTACTTC
>TRBV28|.|many|TRBJ1-5
CASSLSAGFVQPQHF
TGTGCCAGCAGTTTATCAGCAGGGTTTGTCCAGCCCCAGCATTTT
>TRBV3-1|.|few|TRBJ2-2
CASSQGAGNTGELFF
TGTGCCAGCAGCCAAGGGGCGGGGAACACCGGGGAGCTGTTTTTT
>TRBV10-3|.|many|TRBJ2-1
CAISESIASAGSEQFF
TGTGCCATCAGTGAGTCCATAGCGAGTGCGGGGAGTGAGCAGTTCTTC
>TRBV20-1|TRBD1|few|TRBJ1-5
CSARGTGTLNQPQHF
TGCAGTGCTAGAGGGACAGGGACATTGAATCAGCCCCAGCATTTT
>TRBV19|TRBD1|.|TRBJ2-1
CASSGTGGERVLSYNEQFF
TGTGCCAGTAGTGGGACAGGGGGCGAGCGGGTTCTCTCCTACAATGAGCAGTTCTTC
>TRBV30|TRBD1|many|TRBJ2-7
CAWSGQGKFEQYF
TGTGCCTGGAGTGGACAGGGGAAGTTTGAGCAGTACTTC
>TRBV7-9|TRBD2|many|TRBJ2-7
CASSSHLAGDEQYF
TGTGCCAGCAGCTCCCACCTAGCGGGAGACGAGCAGTACTTC
>TRBV7-9|TRBD1|many|TRBJ1-4
CASSSGQGMNEKLFF
TGTGCCAGCAGCTCGGGACAGGGGATGAATGAAAAACTGTTTTTT
>TRBV7-9|TRBD2|few|TRBJ2-1
CASSAQTRLAGGGSYNEQFF
TGTGCCAGCAGCGCCCAGACGAGACTAGCGGGAGGGGGCTCCTACAATGAGCAGTTCTTC
>TRBV9|TRBD1|once|TRBJ2-3
CASSVEGRTGSPGTQYF
TGTGCCAGCAGCGTAGAGGGCAGGACAGGGTCGCCGGGTACGCAGTATTTT